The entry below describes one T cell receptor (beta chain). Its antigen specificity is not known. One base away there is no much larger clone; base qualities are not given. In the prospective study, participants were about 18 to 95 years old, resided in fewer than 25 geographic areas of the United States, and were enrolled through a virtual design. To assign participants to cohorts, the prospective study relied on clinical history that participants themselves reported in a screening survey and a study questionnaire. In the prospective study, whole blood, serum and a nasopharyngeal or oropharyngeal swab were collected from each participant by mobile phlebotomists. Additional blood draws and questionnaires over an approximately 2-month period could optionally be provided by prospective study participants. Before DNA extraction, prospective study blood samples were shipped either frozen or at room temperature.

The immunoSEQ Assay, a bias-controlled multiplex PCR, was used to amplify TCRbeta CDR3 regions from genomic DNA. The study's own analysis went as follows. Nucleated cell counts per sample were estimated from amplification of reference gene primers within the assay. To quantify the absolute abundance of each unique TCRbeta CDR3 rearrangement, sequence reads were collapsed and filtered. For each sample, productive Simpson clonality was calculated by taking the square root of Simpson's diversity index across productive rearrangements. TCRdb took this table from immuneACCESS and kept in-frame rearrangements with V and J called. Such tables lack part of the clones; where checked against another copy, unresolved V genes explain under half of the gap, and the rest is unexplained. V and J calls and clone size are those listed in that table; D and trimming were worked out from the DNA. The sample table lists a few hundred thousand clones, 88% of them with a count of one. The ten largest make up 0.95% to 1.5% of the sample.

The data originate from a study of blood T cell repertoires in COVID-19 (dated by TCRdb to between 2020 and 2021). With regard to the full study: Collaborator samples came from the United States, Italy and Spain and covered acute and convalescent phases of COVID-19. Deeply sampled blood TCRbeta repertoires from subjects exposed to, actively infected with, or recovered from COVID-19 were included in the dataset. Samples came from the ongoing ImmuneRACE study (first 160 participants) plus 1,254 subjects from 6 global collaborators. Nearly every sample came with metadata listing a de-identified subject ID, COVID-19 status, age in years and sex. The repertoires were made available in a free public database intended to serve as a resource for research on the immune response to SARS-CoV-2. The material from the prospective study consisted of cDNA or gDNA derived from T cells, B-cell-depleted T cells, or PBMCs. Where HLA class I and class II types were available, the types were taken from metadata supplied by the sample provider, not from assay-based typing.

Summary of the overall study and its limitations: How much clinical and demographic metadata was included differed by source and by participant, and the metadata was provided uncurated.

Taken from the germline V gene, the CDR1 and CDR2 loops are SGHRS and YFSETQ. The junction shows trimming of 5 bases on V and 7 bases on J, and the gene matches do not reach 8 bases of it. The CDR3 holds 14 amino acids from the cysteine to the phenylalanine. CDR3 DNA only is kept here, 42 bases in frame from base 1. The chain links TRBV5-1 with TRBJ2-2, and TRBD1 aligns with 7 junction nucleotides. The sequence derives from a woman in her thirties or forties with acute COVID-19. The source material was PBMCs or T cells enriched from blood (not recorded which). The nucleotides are TGCGCCAGCAGTCCACAGGGGAATGGCGGGGAGCTGTTTTTT. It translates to CASSPQGNGGELFF.